Below, 3 T cell receptor beta chains from the same sample are listed, as sequenced in a study of T cell responses to AZD1222 COVID-19 vaccine. The method was immunoSEQ multiplex PCR; TCRdb's version includes in-frame clones alone and lacks a portion of them. This table holds roughly 99,000 clones, about 90% found once. The sample here was peripheral blood, taken on day 0 of AZD1222 vaccination. These TCRs come from an adult in good health.

The chain uses TRBV5-6 and TRBJ2-3; either TRBD1 or TRBD2 may supply D (7 bases each). The CDR3 runs 17 residues. Germline V CDR1 and CDR2: SGHDT, YYEEEE. Trimming cost V 3 bases and J 3 bases, with 20 bases left between them. CDR3 nucleotides: TGTGCCAGCAGCTCCACCTTCACAGGGGAGGGGACAGATACGCAGTATTTT. The encoded protein is CASSSTFTGEGTDTQYF. The full variable domain, its missing parts supplied by reference TRBV5-6 and TRBJ2-3, is DAGVTQSPTHLIKTRGQQVTLRCSPKSGHDTVSWYQQALGQGPQFIFQYYEEEERQRGNFPDRFSGHQFPNYSSELNVNALLLGDSALYLCASSSTFTGEGTDTQYFGPGTRLTVL.

The chain couples TRBV6-2 or TRBV6-3 to TRBJ1-5; TRBD1 agrees at 8 bases. The CDR3 has 14 amino acids. With V trimmed by 6 bases and J by 7 bases, 8 bases remained unmatched. CDR1 is MNHEY and CDR2 is SVGEGT in the germline V gene. The CDR3 here is CASSDSGGRQPQHF. CDR3 DNA sequence: TGTGCCAGCAGCGATTCAGGGGGCCGCCAGCCCCAGCATTTT.

This rearrangement joins TRBV5-4 to TRBJ1-2; D uncertain. The germline V gene has CDR1 SGHNT and CDR2 YYREEE (reference sequence). This CDR3 spans 13 amino acids. V was clipped by 4 bases and J by 8 bases, with 15 bases between them. The DNA of the CDR3 is TGTGCCAGCAGCAGACCAGGAGGGCGCGGCTACACCTTC. Its translation: CASSRPGGRGYTF.